This entry lists 18 T cell receptor delta chains sequenced from one sample in a study of Vδ1+ human thymocytes. Whole-study findings and limits: Thymic TRG and TRD repertoires appeared highly polyclonal.

The template was reverse-transcribed extracted RNA. The CDR3 regions were amplified by multiplex PCR from V-gene primers to a constant-region primer. TCRdb reprocessed the multiplex PCR reads using CATT. This table has some 54,000 delta-chain clones, more than 15% appearing once. Their specific antigens are unknown. The specimen was Vdelta1+ gamma-delta thymocytes from the thymus. Sample subset: FACS-sorted CD3+ TCRalphabeta- TCRVdelta1+ TCRVdelta2- thymocytes. Every receptor here comes from a boy younger than two who had congenital heart surgery.

This clone came up once. The chain links TRDV1 to TRDJ1; TRDD3 agrees at 8 bases. The V segment lost 0 bases and the J segment 3 bases; nucleotides outside the gene matches: 24. Germline-derived CDR1 and CDR2 are TSWWSYY and QGS. The CDR3 totals 22 residues. CDR3 residues: CALGELFRFPRGRRGYPDKLIF. Here the CDR3 DNA reads TGTGCTCTTGGGGAACTATTCCGGTTTCCTAGGGGCAGGAGGGGATACCCCGATAAACTCATCTTT.

On this clone itself: At one of its ends the junction is not consistent with the germline gene, which may arise from a read error. The V and J genes are TRDV1 and TRDJ1; TRDD3 might be the D (5 bases). Germline V gene lookup returns CDR1 TSWWSYY and CDR2 QGS. The CDR3 contains 22 residues. CDR3 nucleotides: TGTGCTCTTGGGGAACCTAACTCCCGCTACGTCCCGGGGGCCCTATACACCGATAAACTCACCTTT. Translated: CALGEPNSRYVPGALYTDKLTF.

This clone was counted only a few times. The V call is TRDV1, the J call TRDJ1; 8 bases line up with TRDD3. The CDR3 totals 21 residues. With V trimmed by 3 bases and J by 0 bases, 21 bases remained unmatched. The germline V gene has CDR1 TSWWSYY and CDR2 QGS. The DNA of the CDR3 is TGTGCTCTTGGGGATGGGAGCCTACCCTCGTACTGGGGGTTGTACACCGATAAACTCATCTTT. Protein: CALGDGSLPSYWGLYTDKLIF.

This clone was counted between two and nine times. The V and J genes are TRDV1 and TRDJ1; 10 bases match TRDD3. The CDR3 has 14 amino acids. Trimming took 2 bases from V and 10 from J; bases not matched to a gene: 7. Germline CDR1 reads TSWWSYY; CDR2 reads QGS. CDR3 region: CALGEVWGIGGLIF. The CDR3 DNA sequence: TGTGCTCTTGGGGAAGTCTGGGGGATAGGAGGACTCATCTTT.

This chain links TRDV1 with TRDJ1; TRDD3 aligns across 8 bases. CDR3 size: 19 residues. Germline V gene data show CDR1 as TSWWSYY and CDR2 as QGS. V was pared by 3 bases and J by 0 bases, with 15 bases of the junction left unmatched. CDR3 in amino acids: CALGERIRWGTPYTDKLIF. The CDR3 bases are TGTGCTCTTGGGGAGCGCATACGCTGGGGGACCCCGTACACCGATAAACTCATCTTT.

The gene calls are TRDV1 and TRDJ1; no reliable D call. The CDR3 consists of 18 residues. The ends were cut back, 3 bases at V and 0 bases at J, with 20 bases in the middle. Germline CDR1 TSWWSYY, CDR2 QGS. The CDR3 spells CALGDPTLYSPHTDKLIF. CDR3 in DNA: TGTGCTCTTGGGGATCCGACCCTCTATAGCCCCCACACCGATAAACTCATCTTT.

This clone occurred a few times. The chain carries TRDV1 and TRDJ1; the D call may be TRDD2 or TRDD3 (7 bases each). The CDR3 has 20 residues. Germline CDR1 TSWWSYY, CDR2 QGS. V lost 6 bases, J lost 5 bases, and 34 bases lay in between. The CDR3 region is CALGVPSFHLGALGTDKLIF. CDR3 bases: TGTGCTCTTGGTGTGCCTTCCTTTCATCTGGGGGCGCTGGGGACTGATAAACTCATCTTT.

In this sample, this clone turned up a few times. The chain is built from TRDV1 and TRDJ1, with unresolved D. The CDR3 length is 14 residues. Looked up from germline, CDR1 is TSWWSYY and CDR2 is QGS. V dropped 1 base and J dropped 3 bases, with 9 bases sitting between them. CDR3 region: CALGEHHLSDKLIF. The CDR3 DNA reads TGTGCTCTTGGGGAACATCACTTATCCGATAAACTCATCTTT.

This clone has only a few counts. The chain couples TRDV1 to TRDJ1; D gene uncertain. CDR1 is TSWWSYY and CDR2 is QGS in the germline V gene. The CDR3 is 15 residues long. V gave up 1 base and J gave up 3 bases, with 12 bases separating them. The CDR3 DNA is TGTGCTCTTGGGGAACCGGCAAGGGGTTCCGATAAACTCATCTTT. Translation gives CALGEPARGSDKLIF.

The chain recombines TRDV1 with TRDJ1; no clear D gene. V dropped 1 base and J dropped 2 bases, with 26 bases sitting between them. The CDR3 spans 20 residues. The V gene's germline CDR1 is TSWWSYY and CDR2 QGS. CDR3: CALGEHCPFPSRSRTDKLIF. The CDR3 DNA follows: TGTGCTCTTGGGGAACATTGCCCGTTCCCGTCTAGGTCCAGGACCGATAAACTCATCTTT.

This chain uses TRDV1 with TRDJ1; TRDD3 agrees at 13 bases. The CDR3 totals 19 residues. Per germline, CDR1 TSWWSYY and CDR2 QGS. V shed 0 bases and J 0 bases; nucleotides not matched to a gene: 7. CDR3 in DNA: TGTGCTCTTGGGGAACTTCCCACTGGGGGATACGGGTACACCGATAAACTCATCTTT. The encoded protein is CALGELPTGGYGYTDKLIF.

J is TRDJ1 and V is TRDV1, with 9 bases aligning to TRDD3. V shed 5 bases and J 1 base; nucleotides not matched to a gene: 29. The CDR3 totals 23 residues. Looked up from germline, CDR1 is TSWWSYY and CDR2 is QGS. In DNA, the CDR3 is TGTGCTCTTGGGATCACTCCCTGCCTGCCCATACTGGGACTGGGGGACTGCACCGATAAACTCATCTTT. Protein: CALGITPCLPILGLGDCTDKLIF.

This clone was detected only a few times. V usage is TRDV1 and J usage is TRDJ1; TRDD3 matches 11 bases. Germline loops: CDR1 TSWWSYY, CDR2 QGS. Germline trimming cut 1 base from V and 2 bases from J; bases unmatched to any gene: 18. This CDR3 comprises 21 residues. For the CDR3, the DNA is TGTGCTCTTGGGGAACGGATGATTCCCACGAGCTGGGGGATACATACCGATAAACTCATCTTT. Translated: CALGERMIPTSWGIHTDKLIF.

This clone showed up just a few times. This chain connects TRDV1 to TRDJ1; either TRDD2 or TRDD3 may supply D (7 bases each). Trimming pared 3 bases from V and 0 bases from J, leaving 38 bases between. Germline V gene sequence: CDR1 TSWWSYY, CDR2 QGS. This CDR3 is built from 24 residues. CDR3 nucleotide sequence: TGTGCTCTTGGGGATCCTTACAGTTTCCTACGAGGACTGGGGATCCCCCAGTACACCGATAAACTCATCTTT. Protein product: CALGDPYSFLRGLGIPQYTDKLIF.

This clone was seen only a few times. The chain links TRDV1 to TRDJ1, with 8 bases fitting TRDD3. V shed 2 bases and J 3 bases; nucleotides not matched to a gene: 17. There are 19 residues in the CDR3. The V gene's germline CDR1 is TSWWSYY and CDR2 QGS. CDR3 sequence reads: CALGEIGLLNVLGADKLIF. In DNA, the CDR3 is TGTGCTCTTGGGGAAATAGGCCTTCTCAACGTACTGGGGGCCGATAAACTCATCTTT.

The chain employs TRDV1 and TRDJ1; 8 bases map to TRDD3. Germline V CDR1 and CDR2: TSWWSYY, QGS. V was clipped by 4 bases and J by 2 bases; unmatched bases: 33. The CDR3 consists of 24 residues. The CDR3 spells CALGGDSTPLGDFVRSEKTDKLIF. The CDR3 DNA reads TGTGCTCTTGGGGGGGATTCTACCCCTTTGGGGGATTTCGTCAGGTCGGAAAAGACCGATAAACTCATCTTT.

The V gene is TRDV1, the J gene TRDJ1; 12 bases agree with TRDD3. Looked up from germline, CDR1 is TSWWSYY and CDR2 is QGS. CDR3 size: 24 residues. Trimming cost V 0 bases and J 0 bases; bases outside gene matches: 23. CDR3 amino acids: CALGELFIGSSEVLGDTDTDKLIF. Here the CDR3 DNA reads TGTGCTCTTGGGGAACTGTTTATAGGGTCTTCGGAAGTACTGGGGGATACCGACACCGATAAACTCATCTTT.

This clone showed up just a few times. The rearrangement joins TRDV1 to TRDJ1, with 10 bases fitting TRDD3. Looked up from germline, CDR1 is TSWWSYY and CDR2 is QGS. The CDR3 is 21 amino acids. V was clipped by 2 bases and J by 4 bases; unmatched bases: 22. The CDR3 region is CALGEMASWLGDKAGCDKLIF. In DNA form, the CDR3 reads TGTGCTCTTGGGGAAATGGCTTCCTGGCTGGGGGATAAAGCCGGGTGCGATAAACTCATCTTT.